These 7 T cell receptor beta chains were sequenced from one sample in a study of T cell responses to AZD1222 COVID-19 vaccine. Profiling relied on immunoSEQ multiplex PCR, and the TCRdb table lists in-frame clones only, not all of them. The sample has some 90,000 clones, around nine tenths seen once. The input for sequencing was peripheral blood, taken on day 0 of AZD1222 vaccination. Every receptor here comes from an adult in good health.

This rearrangement joins TRBV25-1 to TRBJ1-6, with D perhaps TRBD1 (5 bases). The CDR3 contains 12 residues. Trimming removed 8 bases from V and 9 bases from J, with 11 bases in between. Germline CDR1 MGHDK, CDR2 SYGVNS. The CDR3 nucleotides read TGTGCCAGCCTCCGTGGGGGTTCACCCCTCCACTTT. Amino acids: CASLRGGSPLHF.

The rearrangement joins TRBV12-2 to TRBJ2-1; TRBD2, the table's D call, was not compared with the DNA. TRBV12-2 counts as a pseudogene. The CDR3 runs to 18 residues. The CDR3 reads CASRLVGGGGLYRDEQFF. In DNA form, the CDR3 reads TGTGCAAGTCGCTTAGTCGGCGGCGGGGGTCTATATCGGGATGAGCAGTTCTTC.

This clone was counted only a few times. The rearrangement uses TRBV6-5 and TRBJ1-1; the match to TRBD1 covers 7 bases. The V gene end was trimmed by 2 bases and the J gene end by 1 base; junction bases not matched to a gene: 4. The germline CDR1 and CDR2 sequences are MNHEY and SVGAGI. This CDR3 comprises 15 residues. CDR3 protein: CASSYTGASNTEAFF. The CDR3 nucleotides read TGTGCCAGCAGTTACACAGGGGCCTCGAACACTGAAGCTTTCTTT.

The chain uses TRBV28 and TRBJ2-5; TRBD1 agrees at 11 bases. The CDR3 has 13 amino acids. Germline loops: CDR1 MDHEN, CDR2 SYDVKM. The DNA of the CDR3 is TGTGCGGCCGGGACAGGGGGCCAAGAGACCCAGTACTTC. This encodes CAAGTGGQETQYF.

This rearrangement joins TRBV19 to TRBJ2-3; the match to TRBD1 covers 7 bases. V lost 6 bases and J lost 2; bases outside the gene matches: 8. Germline-derived CDR1 and CDR2 are LNHDA and SQIVND (reference sequence). This CDR3 is 15 amino acids long. The CDR3 DNA sequence: TGTGCCAGTAGGAGGGTACAGGGGTTCACAGATACGCAGTATTTT. Protein product: CASRRVQGFTDTQYF.

The chain employs TRBV15 and TRBJ2-7; the match to TRBD2 covers 9 bases. CDR3 size: 16 residues. Germline lookup yields CDR1 LNHNV and CDR2 YYDKDF (reference sequence). J lost 2 bases, V lost 1 base, and 6 bases had no gene match. The CDR3 DNA reads as TGTGCCACCAGCAGAGTAAAGTCTAGCGGGGCCTACGAGCAGTACTTC. This gives the protein CATSRVKSSGAYEQYF.

The chain links TRBV29-1 to TRBJ1-1, with 11 bases lining up with TRBD1. The CDR3 runs to 13 residues. Germline V CDR1 and CDR2: SQVTM, ANQGSEA. V trimming: 4 bases; J trimming: 2 bases; junction bases outside the gene matches: 0. This CDR3 is CSVGTGGNTEAFF. The CDR3 DNA is TGCAGCGTTGGGACAGGGGGCAACACTGAAGCTTTCTTT.